Listed below are T cell receptor beta chains from one sample, sequenced in a study of cytomegalovirus exposure and HLA in healthy donors. TCRdb keeps only in-frame clones here, not all; method: immunoSEQ multiplex PCR. The repertoire holds some 78,000 clones, with roughly 80% as singletons. The sequenced sample consisted of PBMCs. The receptors were sampled from a man aged 45 to 65 in good health and CMV-seropositive. CDR3s include the opening cysteine and the closing phenylalanine or tryptophan. D genes are given only for firm matches. Expanded clones are given a class, and other clones once, few, many or no size at all.

>TRBD1|-|TRBV19|TRBJ1-4
CASSLPGQGSEKLFF
TGTGCCAGTTCGTTACCGGGACAGGGGTCTGAAAAACTGTTTTTT
>TRBD1|few|TRBV27|TRBJ1-4
CASSSKNRGTWNEKLFF
TGTGCCAGCAGTTCCAAGAACAGGGGAACGTGGAATGAAAAACTGTTTTTT
>TRBD1|-|TRBV27|TRBJ1-1
CASSSDRGYWDTEAFF
TGTGCCAGCAGTTCAGACAGGGGGTATTGGGACACTGAAGCTTTCTTT
>-|-|TRBV4-1|TRBJ1-1
CASSHQRALSWDTEAFF
TGCGCCAGCAGCCATCAGAGGGCCCTTAGCTGGGACACTGAAGCTTTCTTT
>TRBD1|once|TRBV9|TRBJ1-3
CASSVGGGTGNTIYF
TGTGCCAGCAGCGTAGGAGGGGGCACTGGAAACACCATATATTTT
>TRBD2|-|TRBV6-5|TRBJ2-7
CASSYPGLAGTYEQYF
TGTGCCAGCAGTTACCCGGGACTAGCGGGGACCTACGAGCAGTACTTC
>TRBD2|once|TRBV7-9|TRBJ2-5
CASLRVGSGTPETQYF
TGTGCCAGCTTGCGGGTTGGGAGCGGGACCCCCGAGACCCAGTACTTC
>-|once|TRBV9|TRBJ1-1
CASSPRRDTFEAFF
TGTGCCAGCAGCCCTCGACGGGACACCTTTGAAGCTTTCTTT
>-|-|TRBV5-5|TRBJ2-5
CASSGGSGQETQYF
TGTGCCAGCAGCGGGGGGTCGGGGCAAGAGACCCAGTACTTC
>TRBD2|-|TRBV9|TRBJ2-1
CASSPGLAGETRQFF
TGTGCCAGCAGCCCTGGACTAGCGGGAGAGACAAGGCAGTTCTTC
>TRBD1|-|TRBV27|TRBJ1-4
CASSLGGQGYEKLFF
TGTGCCAGCAGTCTAGGCGGACAGGGTTACGAAAAACTGTTTTTT
>-|-|TRBV4-1|TRBJ2-1
CASSQDTLALGSKQFF
TGCGCCAGCAGCCAAGATACCCTAGCCCTAGGATCTAAGCAGTTCTTC
>-|once|TRBV18|TRBJ1-1
CASSLTRQVIGTEAFF
TGTGCCAGCTCCCTGACGAGACAGGTTATAGGCACTGAAGCTTTCTTT
>-|-|TRBV10-3|TRBJ1-2
CAISDTGESRDGYTF
TGTGCCATCAGTGACACAGGTGAGAGCAGGGATGGCTACACCTTC
>-|-|TRBV18|TRBJ2-2
CASSPQGTGELFF
TGTGCCAGCTCACCTCAGGGTACCGGGGAGCTGTTTTTT
>TRBD1|-|TRBV29-1|TRBJ1-1
CSARTGPNTEAFF
TGCAGCGCTCGGACAGGGCCGAACACTGAAGCTTTCTTT
>-|-|TRBV5-8|TRBJ2-3
CASSLRAGADTQYF
TGTGCCAGCAGCTTGAGGGCAGGGGCGGATACGCAGTATTTT
>-|-|TRBV12-5|TRBJ2-7
CASALAEAEQYF
TGTGCTAGTGCCCTGGCGGAAGCCGAGCAGTACTTC
>TRBD1|-|TRBV4-1|TRBJ2-7
CASSQDPGGQGIYEQYF
TGCGCCAGCAGCCAAGATCCCGGGGGACAGGGGATATACGAGCAGTACTTC
>TRBD1|-|TRBV19|TRBJ1-5
CASSMGQGALGQPQHF
TGTGCCAGTAGTATGGGACAGGGGGCCCTCGGGCAGCCCCAGCATTTT
>TRBD2|-|TRBV10-1|TRBJ2-7
CASSDSGGGRAYEQYF
TGCGCCAGCAGTGATTCCGGTGGCGGGAGGGCTTACGAGCAGTACTTC
>TRBD1|-|TRBV7-9|TRBJ2-7
CASSPRDRGYYEQYF
TGTGCCAGCAGCCCCCGGGACAGGGGGTACTACGAGCAGTACTTC
>TRBD1|-|TRBV4-2|TRBJ1-5
CASSQGTGGYSNQPQHF
TGTGCCAGCAGCCAGGGGACAGGGGGATATAGCAATCAGCCCCAGCATTTT
>TRBD1|-|TRBV6-6|TRBJ1-5
CASSSGGGGNQPQHF
TGTGCCAGCAGTTCAGGGGGCGGCGGCAATCAGCCCCAGCATTTT
>-|-|TRBV5-1|TRBJ1-3
CASSLAGGTSGNTIYF
TGCGCCAGCAGCCTTGCTGGAGGGACCTCTGGAAACACCATATATTTT
>-|-|TRBV30|TRBJ2-1
CAWSALADPYNEQFF
TGTGCCTGGAGTGCGTTAGCGGACCCCTACAATGAGCAGTTCTTC
>TRBD1|few|TRBV6-5|TRBJ2-1
CASTGVGQGEQFF
TGTGCCAGCACCGGGGTGGGACAGGGGGAGCAGTTCTTC
>TRBD2|-|TRBV7-2|TRBJ2-3
CASSSVAGVGYF
TGTGCCAGCAGCTCCGTAGCGGGAGTGGGATATTTT
>TRBD2|-|TRBV5-4|TRBJ2-1
CASSLLRGSGSGEQFF
TGTGCCAGCAGCTTGTTACGCGGCAGCGGGAGCGGTGAGCAGTTCTTC
>-|-|TRBV25-1|TRBJ2-3
CASSSSGLVDTQYF
TGTGCCAGCAGTTCTTCTGGGCTTGTGGATACGCAGTATTTT
>-|-|TRBV19|TRBJ2-7
CASSSSEGAIPYEQYF
TGTGCCAGTAGTTCCTCGGAGGGGGCCATACCCTACGAGCAGTACTTC
>-|-|TRBV5-1|TRBJ2-6
CASSLQVSTSGANVLTF
TGCGCCAGCAGCTTGCAGGTGTCGACCTCTGGGGCCAACGTCCTGACTTTC
>TRBD1|-|TRBV19|TRBJ2-7
CASSVDRGKTPEQYF
TGTGCCAGTAGCGTGGACAGGGGGAAGACTCCCGAGCAGTACTTC
>-|-|TRBV4-2|TRBJ1-3
CASSQEGTGGGNTIYF
TGTGCCAGCAGCCAAGAGGGTACGGGTGGCGGAAACACCATATATTTT
>-|-|TRBV18|TRBJ2-1
CASSPFTGISGLEFF
TGTGCCAGCTCACCTTTTACAGGGATTTCTGGGTTGGAGTTCTTC
>TRBD2|-|TRBV15|TRBJ2-1
CATRGTSGTNEQFF
TGTGCAACGCGAGGGACTAGCGGGACCAATGAGCAGTTCTTC
>-|-|TRBV7-9|TRBJ2-1
CASSLIGGGEQFF
TGTGCCAGCAGCTTAATAGGCGGCGGTGAGCAGTTCTTC
>TRBD2|-|TRBV2|TRBJ2-3
CASSPGLAGDLGDTQYF
TGTGCCAGCAGTCCCGGACTAGCGGGAGACCTAGGAGATACGCAGTATTTT